The clone carrying this T cell receptor (beta chain) is a singleton in its sample. Its matching antigen is unknown. A read error may explain this, as a much larger clone is one base away. V lost 5 bases and J lost 4, with 14 bases in between. This CDR3 is 14 amino acids long. Germline CDR1 is SEHNR and CDR2 is FQNEAQ (reference sequence). The data originate from a study of blood T cells in healthy people across ages. Broader study findings: It was not possible, with unsorted PBMCs, to conclusively compare naive and antigen-experienced cells. Samples with more naive T cells showed higher observed beta diversity.

A J-beta primer mix and a sample-barcoded 5' primer were used in a second PCR of about 7 to 12 cycles. MiXCR, applied by TCRdb to the 5' RACE reads, yields one record per CDR3 protein. The sample consists of some 930,000 distinct CDR3 sequences, about 29% of them appearing once. These data were also reused for a study on T cells of mothers and their children. Per that paper: More than five children and their three healthy Caucasian mothers were the donors. Sequencing returned over 10 million TCR beta CDR3 reads per mother and about 3 million per child.

This sequence originates from a woman aged 35 to 49 in good health. The chain joins TRBV7-9 to TRBJ2-5; TRBD2 is a possible D gene (6 bases). The sequencing input was blood. CDR3 DNA sequence: TGTGCCAGCAGCGCCCCGGGGAGGAGAGAGACCCAGTACTTC. As protein: CASSAPGRRETQYF.